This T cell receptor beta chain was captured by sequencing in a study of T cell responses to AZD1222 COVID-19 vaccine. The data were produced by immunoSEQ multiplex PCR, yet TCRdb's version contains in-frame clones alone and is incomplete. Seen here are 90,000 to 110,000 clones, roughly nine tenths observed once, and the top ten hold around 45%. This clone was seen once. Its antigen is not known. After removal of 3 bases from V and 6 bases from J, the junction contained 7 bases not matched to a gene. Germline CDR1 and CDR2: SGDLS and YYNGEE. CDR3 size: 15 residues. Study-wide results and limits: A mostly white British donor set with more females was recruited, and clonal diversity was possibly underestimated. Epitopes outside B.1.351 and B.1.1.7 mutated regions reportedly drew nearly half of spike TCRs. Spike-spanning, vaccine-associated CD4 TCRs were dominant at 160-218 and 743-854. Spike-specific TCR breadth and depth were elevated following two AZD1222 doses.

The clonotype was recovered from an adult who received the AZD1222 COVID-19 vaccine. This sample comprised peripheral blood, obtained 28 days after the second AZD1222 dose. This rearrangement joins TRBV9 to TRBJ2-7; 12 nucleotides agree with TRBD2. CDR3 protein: CASSAHGLAGIEQYF. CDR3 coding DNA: TGTGCCAGCAGCGCTCACGGACTAGCGGGAATCGAGCAGTACTTC.